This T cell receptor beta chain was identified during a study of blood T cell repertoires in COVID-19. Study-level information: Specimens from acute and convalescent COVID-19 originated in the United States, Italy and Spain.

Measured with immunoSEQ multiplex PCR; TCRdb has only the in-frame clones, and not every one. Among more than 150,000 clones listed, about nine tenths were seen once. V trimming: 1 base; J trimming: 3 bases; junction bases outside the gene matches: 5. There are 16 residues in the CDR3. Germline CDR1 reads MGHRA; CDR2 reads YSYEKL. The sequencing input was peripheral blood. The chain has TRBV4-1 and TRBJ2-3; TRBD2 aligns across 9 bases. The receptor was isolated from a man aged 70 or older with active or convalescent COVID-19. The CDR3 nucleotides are TGCGCCAGCAGCCAAGGGGACGGACTAGCGACAGATACGCAGTATTTT. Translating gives CASSQGDGLATDTQYF.